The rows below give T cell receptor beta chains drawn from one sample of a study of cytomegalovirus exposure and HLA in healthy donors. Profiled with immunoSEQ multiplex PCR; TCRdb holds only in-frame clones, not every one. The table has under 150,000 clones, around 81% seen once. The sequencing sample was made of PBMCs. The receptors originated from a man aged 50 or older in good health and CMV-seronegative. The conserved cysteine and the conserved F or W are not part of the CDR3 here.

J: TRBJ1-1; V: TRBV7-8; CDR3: ASSFQGRNTEAF
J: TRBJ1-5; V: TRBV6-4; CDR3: ASIRGQPQH
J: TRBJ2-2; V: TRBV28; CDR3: ASRPPPGQTTGELF
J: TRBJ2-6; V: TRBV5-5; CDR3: ASSSRQGGGANVLT
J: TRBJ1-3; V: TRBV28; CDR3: ASSQLVGGNTIY
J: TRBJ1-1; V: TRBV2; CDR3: ASSESVEAF
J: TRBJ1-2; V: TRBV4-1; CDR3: ASSPWDSANYGYT
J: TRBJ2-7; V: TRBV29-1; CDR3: SVGDRVYEQY
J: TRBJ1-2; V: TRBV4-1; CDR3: ASSQVPGLDGYT
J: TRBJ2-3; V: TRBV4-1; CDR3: ASSPGSRSGGYGDTQY
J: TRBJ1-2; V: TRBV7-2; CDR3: ASSSSGGAQGYT
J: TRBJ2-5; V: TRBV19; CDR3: ASKSPRQPSGETQY
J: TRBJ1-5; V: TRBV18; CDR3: ASSSTGGNQPQH
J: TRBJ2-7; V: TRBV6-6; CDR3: ASRAPGAHEQY
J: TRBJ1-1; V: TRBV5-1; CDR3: ASSWQEGTEAF
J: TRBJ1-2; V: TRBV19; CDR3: ASSPGQGNAGYT
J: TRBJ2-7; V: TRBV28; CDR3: ASSRAHYEQY
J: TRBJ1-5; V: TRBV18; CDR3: ASSYDKNSNQPQH
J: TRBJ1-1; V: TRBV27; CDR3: ASSLGGRTEAF
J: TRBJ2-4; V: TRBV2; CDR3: ASRSRVTKNIQY
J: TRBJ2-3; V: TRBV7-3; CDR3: ASSQGQVGTDTQY
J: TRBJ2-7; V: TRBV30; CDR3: AWSLDLAGVRGEQY
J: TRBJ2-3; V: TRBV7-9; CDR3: ASSLIGTNTDTQY
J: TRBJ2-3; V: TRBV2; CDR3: ASSNAGGMTDTQY
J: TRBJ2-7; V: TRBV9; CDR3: ASSVDNRGHEQY
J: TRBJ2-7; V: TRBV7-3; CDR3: ASSLSSASGYEQY
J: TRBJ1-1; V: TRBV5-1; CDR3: ASSLTGEKNTEAF
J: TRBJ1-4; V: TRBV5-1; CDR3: ASSYGGSGDNEKLF
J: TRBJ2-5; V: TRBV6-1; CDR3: ASSGGGRALDIETQY
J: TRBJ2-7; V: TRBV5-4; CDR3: ASSSGTRGTYEQY
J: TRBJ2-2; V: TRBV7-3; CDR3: ASSLGGAVAGELF
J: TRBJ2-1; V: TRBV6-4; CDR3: ASSQEVGDLYNEQF
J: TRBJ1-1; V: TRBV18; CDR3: ASSPASFAPTEAF
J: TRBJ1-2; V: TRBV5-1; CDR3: ASSSGTGRNYGYT
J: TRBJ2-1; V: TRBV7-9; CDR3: ASSPRHGGAKQF
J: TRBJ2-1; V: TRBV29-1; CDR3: SVALAANEQF
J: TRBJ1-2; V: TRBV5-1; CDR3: ASSPTSIKTGNGYT
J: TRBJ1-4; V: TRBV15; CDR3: ATRGANEKLF
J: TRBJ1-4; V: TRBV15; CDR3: ATSEGALTNEKLF
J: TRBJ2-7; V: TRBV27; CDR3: ASSVQVSSYEQY
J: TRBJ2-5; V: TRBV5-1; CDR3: ASSLESGREETQY
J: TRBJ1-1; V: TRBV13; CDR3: ASRRTGDNTEAF